Listed here is a single T cell receptor (beta chain). The data were obtained in a study of cytomegalovirus exposure and HLA in healthy donors. The PCR employed 60 Vbeta primers together with 13 Jbeta primers. Assay: immunoSEQ multiplex PCR; the TCRdb copy retains only in-frame clones and omits some. This sample carries about 190,000 clones, 65% to 85% of them seen once, and the ten largest clones take about 1.7%. The CDR3 has 13 amino acids. Germline CDR1 reads ENHRY; CDR2 reads SYGVKD. Trimming shortened V by 5 bases and J by 2 bases, and 7 bases separated the two germline ends. The sequence came from a man aged 18 to 30 in good health and CMV-seronegative. The sequenced sample consisted of PBMCs. The gene calls are TRBV10-3 and TRBJ2-1; D gene uncertain. CDR3 coding DNA: TGTGCCATCAGTCGGGTGGCCTACAATGAGCAGTTCTTC. This translates into CAISRVAYNEQFF.